A selection of T cell receptor beta chains follows, all from one sample in a study of blood T cell repertoires in COVID-19. Generated by immunoSEQ multiplex PCR, the TCRdb table keeps only in-frame clones and is missing some. Of approximately 140,000 clones listed, nearly 85% were seen once; the top ten hold 3% to 4.5%. The sample was PBMCs or T cells enriched from blood (not recorded which). These receptors all stem from a man aged 45-65 years in a cohort exposed to, infected with or recovered from COVID-19 (not recorded which). CDR3s include the opening cysteine and the closing phenylalanine or tryptophan. Each record gives: V gene, clone size, D gene, J gene, CDR3 DNA, CDR3 protein. D genes are given only for firm matches. Clone size is stated in some rows and not others, as once, few, many or a class when expanded.

TRBV27	.	.	TRBJ1-1	TGTGCCAGCAGCAGGGATAAGAACACTGAAGCTTTCTTT	CASSRDKNTEAFF
TRBV19	once	.	TRBJ1-5	TGTGCCAGTAGTATAGTGGACAGAAATCAGCCCCAGCATTTT	CASSIVDRNQPQHF
TRBV5-1	.	TRBD1	TRBJ1-1	TGCGCCAGCAGCTCGGGACAGGGGGTTCTTTTGAACACTGAAGCTTTCTTT	CASSSGQGVLLNTEAFF
TRBV11-2	.	TRBD1	TRBJ1-5	TGTGCCAGCAGCCTCGGGACAGGCCCAAATCAGCCCCAGCATTTT	CASSLGTGPNQPQHF
TRBV12-5	.	.	TRBJ1-1	TGTGCTAGTGGTTTGTCACAGGGTATCCTCACTGAAGCTTTCTTT	CASGLSQGILTEAFF
TRBV29-1	.	.	TRBJ2-2	TGCAGCGTTGTTAAGGGGCCAGAATCCGGGGAGCTGTTTTTT	CSVVKGPESGELFF
TRBV6-6	.	TRBD1	TRBJ1-1	TGTGCCAGCAGTTCCGGGACAGGTGTTTTGAACACTGAGGCTTTCTTT	CASSSGTGVLNTEAFF
TRBV7-9	.	.	TRBJ1-2	TGTGCCAGCAGCCTAGACAGTTTTTATGGCTACACCTTC	CASSLDSFYGYTF
TRBV7-3	.	TRBD2	TRBJ2-1	TGTGCCAGCAGCCCGGGACTAGTTAGCGACGAGCAGTTCTTC	CASSPGLVSDEQFF
TRBV6-5	.	.	TRBJ1-2	TGTGCCAGCAGTTACGCCACAGGGTTGGGGGGCTACACCTTC	CASSYATGLGGYTF